These 25 T cell receptor beta chains were sequenced from one sample in a study of brain T cells in children with intractable seizures. Sequencing was limited to surgery cases with top T cell transcript signatures in brain tissue. Generated by immunoSEQ multiplex PCR, the TCRdb table keeps only in-frame clones and is missing some. Of 4,500 to 5,500 clones listed, about 91% are singletons. The sample was resected brain tissue, taken at surgery. The source is a boy under three years old with focal cortical dysplasia and intractable seizures.

This clone appeared a single time. V and J are TRBV4-1 and TRBJ2-4, with 12 bases aligning to TRBD2. Trimming at V came to 1 base and at J to 6 bases, leaving 10 bases not matched to a gene. There are 18 residues in the CDR3. The germline V gene encodes CDR1 MGHRA and CDR2 YSYEKL. DNA of the CDR3: TGCGCCAGCAGCCAAGGATGGGCTAGCGGGGGGGCACCAAACATTCAGTACTTC. Translated: CASSQGWASGGAPNIQYF.

This chain joins TRBV7-7 and TRBJ2-7, with 8 bases lining up with TRBD2. CDR3 length: 15 residues. J lost 2 bases, V lost 1 base, and 4 bases had no gene match. Germline CDR1 SSHAT, CDR2 FNYEAQ (reference sequence). The CDR3 DNA reads as TGTGCCAGCAGCTTAGGTAGCGGGGACGCCTACGAGCAGTACTTC. It codes for CASSLGSGDAYEQYF. The whole variable domain, remainder taken from reference TRBV7-7 and TRBJ2-7, is GAGVSQSPRYKVTKRGQDVTLRCDPISSHATLYWYQQALGQGPEFLTYFNYEAQPDKSGLPSDRFSAERPEGSISTLTIQRTEQRDSAMYRCASSLGSGDAYEQYFGPGTRLTVT.

The gene calls are TRBV6-2 or TRBV6-3 and TRBJ2-2, with TRBD2 as a possible D gene (5 bases). V was shortened by 4 bases and J by 4 bases, with 13 bases between the two germline ends. Germline CDR1 is MNHEY and CDR2 is SVGEGT. The CDR3 totals 15 residues. CDR3 residues: CASSFLTIRTGELFF. The DNA of the CDR3 is TGTGCCAGCAGTTTCCTGACTATTCGCACCGGGGAGCTGTTTTTT.

The chain carries TRBV5-4 and TRBJ2-2; 8 bases agree with TRBD1. CDR3 size: 16 residues. Germline V gene sequence: CDR1 SGHNT, CDR2 YYREEE (reference sequence). V lost 5 bases, J lost 4 bases, and 10 bases stayed unmatched. In nucleotides, the CDR3 is TGTGCCAGCAGTTCACTTGACAGGGGTGGCACCGGGGAGCTGTTTTTT. This codes for CASSSLDRGGTGELFF.

This clone occurred once. In DNA form, the CDR3 reads TGTGCCAGCGGCGGGGGGTCGAGAGCAGGGTATGAAAAACTGTTTTTT. Translated: CASGGGSRAGYEKLFF. The gene calls are TRBV27 and TRBJ1-4, with D perhaps matching TRBD1 (5 bases). Germline CDR1 and CDR2: MNHEY and SMNVEV (reference sequence). The CDR3 length is 16 residues. The V end lost 8 bases, the J end lost 6 bases, and 22 bases lay between the germline ends.

The chain carries TRBV7-9 and TRBJ2-1; 14 bases map to TRBD2. Germline CDR1 reads SEHNR; CDR2 reads FQNEAQ (reference sequence). The V and J ends lost 5 bases and 8 bases, in that order; junction bases with no gene match: 17. This CDR3 is 19 amino acids long. CDR3 in DNA: TGTGCCAGCAGCCCTGGGACTAGCGGGAGAGTTGGAGGGTTCGATGAGCAGTTCTTC. Its protein is CASSPGTSGRVGGFDEQFF. Complete variable domain (other parts from reference TRBV7-9 and TRBJ2-1): DTGVSQNPRHKITKRGQNVTFRCDPISEHNRLYWYRQTLGQGPEFLTYFQNEAQLEKSRLLSDRFSAERPKGSFSTLEIQRTEQGDSAMYLCASSPGTSGRVGGFDEQFFGPGTRLTVL.

On this clone itself: The junction departs from the called germline gene at one end, perhaps through a read error. The V gene is TRBV5-5, the J gene TRBJ1-2; D is possibly TRBD1 (5 bases). The CDR3 consists of 14 residues. CDR1 and CDR2 (germline): SGHKS, YYEKEE (reference sequence). This chain's CDR3 is CASSILDSSYGHTF. The CDR3 DNA sequence: TGTGCCAGCAGCATACTAGACAGTTCCTATGGCCACACCTTC.

The J gene is TRBJ2-7, the V gene TRBV18; 8 bases are a match to TRBD1. CDR3 length: 15 residues. Germline V lookup: CDR1 KGHSH, CDR2 LQKENI. Trimming at V came to 3 bases and at J to 2 bases, leaving 6 bases not matched to a gene. This CDR3 is CASSPFGQGTYEQYF. As DNA, the CDR3 is TGTGCCAGCTCACCCTTCGGACAGGGCACCTACGAGCAGTACTTC.

The CDR3 protein is CASSTTGGEQYF. CDR3 bases: TGTGCCAGCAGTACGACAGGGGGCGAGCAGTACTTC. The V call is TRBV6-5, the J call TRBJ2-7; TRBD1 matches at 9 bases. The CDR3 totals 12 residues. V lost 5 bases and J lost 6; bases outside the gene matches: 2. Germline V lookup: CDR1 MNHEY, CDR2 SVGAGI.

The V gene is TRBV5-5, the J gene TRBJ2-2; 13 nucleotides agree with TRBD2. This CDR3 comprises 20 residues. Trimming cost V 2 bases and J 1 base; bases outside gene matches: 11. The germline V gene has CDR1 SGHKS and CDR2 YYEKEE (reference sequence). CDR3: CASSFRPPGLAGRNTGELFF. In nucleotides, the CDR3 is TGTGCCAGCAGCTTCCGGCCCCCGGGACTAGCGGGGAGGAACACCGGGGAGCTGTTTTTT.

This chain links TRBV27 with TRBJ2-7, with D perhaps being TRBD1 or TRBD2 (5 bases each). V was trimmed by 0 bases and J by 2 bases, leaving 8 bases between them. The CDR3 is 14 residues long. Germline V gene data show CDR1 as MNHEY and CDR2 as SMNVEV (reference sequence). CDR3 nucleotides: TGTGCCAGCAGTTTATCGCAGGGACCCTACGAGCAGTACTTC. Amino acids: CASSLSQGPYEQYF.

The chain joins TRBV24-1 to TRBJ2-1; tentative D call: TRBD1 (5 bases). V shed 2 bases and J shed 8 bases, with 15 bases lying between them. The CDR3 is 15 amino acids. Germline CDR1 is KGHDR and CDR2 is SFDVKD. The CDR3 spells CATSDSTGVVDEQFF. DNA for the CDR3: TGTGCCACCAGTGATTCAACAGGTGTAGTGGATGAGCAGTTCTTC.

The chain has TRBV25-1 and TRBJ2-3, with 8 bases lining up with TRBD1. V dropped 8 bases and J dropped 2; count of bases not matched to a gene: 9. CDR1 is MGHDK and CDR2 is SYGVNS in the germline V gene. The CDR3 runs 15 residues. CDR3 coding DNA: TGTGCCAGCTCCGGACAGGGCCATTTCACAGATACGCAGTATTTT. Encoded protein: CASSGQGHFTDTQYF.

This clone has only one observation. The rearrangement links TRBV25-1 to TRBJ2-3, with TRBD1 matching 10 bases. CDR1 MGHDK and CDR2 SYGVNS come from the germline V gene. V trimming: 8 bases; J trimming: 2 bases; junction bases outside the gene matches: 7. This CDR3 has 15 amino acids. The CDR3 reads CASPGTGDATDTQYF. DNA for the CDR3: TGTGCCAGCCCCGGGACAGGGGATGCCACAGATACGCAGTATTTT.

The rearrangement joins TRBV7-8 to TRBJ1-2; 10 positions match TRBD1. The CDR3 is 14 amino acids. In germline, CDR1 is SGHVS, CDR2 FQNEAQ. The V segment lost 5 bases and the J segment 8 bases; nucleotides outside the gene matches: 8. In DNA, the CDR3 is TGTGCCAGCAGCCGAGACGGGACAGGGGTCGGCTACACCTTC. Residues: CASSRDGTGVGYTF.

This CDR3 is CATYGGGGSPLHF. The CDR3 coding sequence is TGTGCCACCTACGGCGGGGGAGGTTCACCCCTCCACTTT. The chain couples TRBV28 to TRBJ1-6; a weak D match, TRBD1 (5 bases). The CDR3 is 13 amino acids. Per germline, CDR1 MDHEN and CDR2 SYDVKM. The V end was cut by 10 bases, the J end by 9 bases, with 16 bases between.

The chain employs TRBV6-5 and TRBJ2-7; 7 bases line up with TRBD1. CDR1 and CDR2 (germline): MNHEY, SVGAGI. CDR3 length equals 13 residues. With V trimmed by 6 bases and J by 3 bases, 5 bases remained unmatched. The CDR3 DNA is TGTGCCAGCAGGAGGGACAGAGACTACGAGCAGTACTTC. This gives the protein CASRRDRDYEQYF.

This chain links TRBV4-1 with TRBJ2-5; a weak D match, TRBD1 (6 bases). The CDR3 length is 15 residues. Germline V gene lookup returns CDR1 MGHRA and CDR2 YSYEKL. Trimming pared 4 bases from V and 3 bases from J, leaving 15 bases between. Here the CDR3 reads CASSPRPQGKETQYF. The CDR3 region has the DNA TGCGCCAGCAGCCCCCGACCCCAGGGGAAAGAGACCCAGTACTTC.

J is TRBJ2-2 and V is TRBV5-1, with D tentatively TRBD2 (6 bases). CDR3 length equals 15 residues. Germline V CDR1 and CDR2: SGHRS, YFSETQ. Trimming shortened V by 4 bases and J by 1 base, and 11 bases separated the two germline ends. CDR3 region: CASSSRGWNTGELFF. The CDR3 DNA reads as TGCGCCAGCAGCAGTCGGGGGTGGAACACCGGGGAGCTGTTTTTT. The complete variable domain, with remaining parts taken from reference TRBV5-1 and TRBJ2-2, reads KAGVTQTPRYLIKTRGQQVTLSCSPISGHRSVSWYQQTPGQGLQFLFEYFSETQRNKGNFPGRFSGRQFSNSRSEMNVSTLELGDSALYLCASSSRGWNTGELFFGEGSRLTVL.

The rearrangement joins TRBV7-2 to TRBJ2-7; TRBD1 matches 11 bases. Trimming removed 4 bases from V and 6 bases from J; junction bases left unmatched: 8. The CDR3 extends over 15 amino acids. Germline CDR1 SGHTA, CDR2 FQGNSA. The CDR3 sequence is CASSWDRGVVAEQYF. In DNA form, the CDR3 reads TGTGCCAGCAGCTGGGACAGGGGGGTAGTTGCCGAGCAGTACTTC.

The chain has TRBV27 and TRBJ2-5; weak D call: TRBD2 (6 bases). The CDR3 has 14 amino acids. V was cut by 2 bases and J by 4 bases, with 11 bases left in between. Per the germline V gene, CDR1 is MNHEY and CDR2 is SMNVEV (reference sequence). CDR3 in DNA: TGTGCCAGCAGTTTAGCGGGGAGAAGAGAGACCCAGTACTTC. This gives the protein CASSLAGRRETQYF.

This chain joins TRBV23-1 and TRBJ2-5; TRBD2 aligns across 13 bases. TRBV23-1 is an ORF, with its function uncertain. The CDR3 spans 18 residues. V shed 2 bases, J shed 4 bases, and the junction held 10 bases outside the gene matches. In nucleotides, the CDR3 is TGCGCCAGCAGTCAAAGAATACTAGCGGGAGGGCCGAGAGAGACCCAGTACTTC. Translating gives CASSQRILAGGPRETQYF.

The chain uses TRBV6-8 and TRBJ2-5; D is unresolved. The CDR3 totals 13 residues. Trimming removed 7 bases at V and 4 bases at J, with 13 bases between. Germline V lookup: CDR1 MNHGY, CDR2 SAAAGT. The CDR3 region has the DNA TGTGCCAGCATTCCCAGATTGGGAGAGACCCAGTACTTC. As protein: CASIPRLGETQYF.

The chain combines TRBV6-1 with TRBJ1-2; TRBD1 might be the D (5 bases). CDR3 length: 17 residues. The germline V and J ends were trimmed by 2 bases and 5 bases, with 21 bases remaining between them. Per germline, CDR1 MNHNS and CDR2 SASEGT. This chain's CDR3 is CASSEFQGGTFPYGYTF. CDR3 in DNA: TGTGCCAGCAGTGAATTCCAGGGTGGAACCTTCCCATATGGCTACACCTTC.

As for this clone: The junction does not match germline at one end; this may be a read error. The rearrangement links TRBV4-1 to TRBJ1-1; D not certain. CDR1 and CDR2 from the germline V gene are MGHRA and YSYEKL. The CDR3 is 14 amino acids. The CDR3 region is CASSPLQGETDAFF. The CDR3 DNA reads TGCGCCAGCAGCCCCCTCCAAGGAGAGACTGATGCTTTCTTT.